These 2 T cell receptor beta chains were sequenced from one sample in a study of T-cell reconstitution after alpha-beta-depleted transplantation in children. Unique molecular identifiers were incorporated when the TCRbeta library was constructed. Each CDR3 protein is one row after TCRdb ran MiXCR on the PCR reads. The sample includes 900,000 or so distinct CDR3 sequences, roughly 15% of them seen just once. Sequencing used PBMCs, mostly from graft donor cells, obtained 360 days after TCRalphabeta/CD19-depleted stem cell transplant. The receptors originated from a male patient younger than 18 who had a stem cell transplant for acute lymphoblastic leukemia, so the T cells may come from the graft donor.

The V gene is TRBV20-1, the J gene TRBJ1-1, with D unclear. This CDR3 is 12 amino acids long. Germline-derived CDR1 and CDR2 are DFQATT and SNEGSKA (reference sequence). Trimming removed 3 bases at V and 3 bases at J, with 8 bases between. The CDR3 reads CSARRSYTEAFF. The CDR3 DNA reads TGCAGTGCTAGGAGGAGTTACACTGAAGCTTTCTTT.

The chain joins TRBV6-1 to TRBJ2-1, with 9 bases that match TRBD1. This CDR3 spans 16 amino acids. CDR1 and CDR2 from the germline V gene are MNHNS and SASEGT. Trimming removed 6 bases from V and 9 bases from J; junction bases left unmatched: 15. The CDR3 coding sequence is TGTGCCAGCAGACCTCGGACAGGGGCAGAGGTTAGTGAGCAGTTCTTC. Encoded protein: CASRPRTGAEVSEQFF.